Listed below are T cell receptor delta chains from one sample, sequenced in a study of γδ T cells in repeated Plasmodium falciparum infection. With CATT, TCRdb re-called clones from the multiplex PCR reads. The sample includes about 48,000 delta-chain clones, 1.6% of them seen just once. Sequences were obtained from gamma-delta T cells from blood. All receptors come from a pool of human donors (malaria-infected and uninfected, not separated). The CDR3 runs from the conserved cysteine through the conserved F or W. Each record gives: CDR3 protein, CDR3 DNA, D gene, clone size, V gene, J gene. The D gene is left open where the match is weak. A row's size may be missing; if present it is once, few, many or a size class.

cdr3_aa: CALGEKVLADTDKLIF
cdr3_nt: TGTGCTCTTGGGGAAAAGGTACTGGCGGATACCGATAAACTCATCTTT
d_call: .
clone_size: many
v_call: TRDV1
j_call: TRDJ1

cdr3_aa: CALGEIAQVVPHTDKLIF
cdr3_nt: TGTGCTCTTGGGGAAATTGCTCAAGTCGTCCCCCACACCGATAAACTCATCTTT
d_call: .
clone_size: medium-sized
v_call: TRDV1
j_call: TRDJ1

cdr3_aa: CALGDLYAIGTDKLIF
cdr3_nt: TGTGCTCTTGGGGACCTTTACGCAATTGGGACCGATAAACTCATCTTT
d_call: .
clone_size: many
v_call: TRDV1
j_call: TRDJ1

cdr3_aa: CALGEASFSILGDTPGLRLIF
cdr3_nt: TGTGCTCTTGGGGAAGCCTCCTTCTCCATACTGGGGGATACGCCTGGACTAAGGCTCATCTTT
d_call: TRDD3
clone_size: many
v_call: TRDV1
j_call: TRDJ1

cdr3_aa: CACDTVGTHTDKLIF
cdr3_nt: TGTGCCTGTGACACGGTGGGGACCCACACCGATAAACTCATCTTT
d_call: .
clone_size: many
v_call: TRDV2
j_call: TRDJ1

cdr3_aa: CALGELFLRSSTVLGDNSGGLIF
cdr3_nt: TGTGCTCTTGGGGAACTATTTTTAAGGTCTTCTACCGTACTGGGGGACAACTCCGGGGGGCTCATCTTT
d_call: TRDD3
clone_size: many
v_call: TRDV1
j_call: TRDJ1

cdr3_aa: CALVELPPPYTDKLIF
cdr3_nt: TGTGCCCTTGTGGAACTGCCCCCACCATACACCGATAAACTCATCTTT
d_call: .
clone_size: .
v_call: TRDV1
j_call: TRDJ1

cdr3_aa: CALGEPSFPHWLPTDLRDSRPYTDKLIF
cdr3_nt: TGTGCTCTTGGGGAACCTAGTTTTCCTCACTGGCTTCCTACAGACCTGAGGGATTCTAGGCCTTACACCGATAAACTCATCTTT
d_call: TRDD2
clone_size: many
v_call: TRDV1
j_call: TRDJ1

cdr3_aa: CALGVTGLPRRVADKLIF
cdr3_nt: TGTGCTCTTGGGGTTACAGGCCTTCCAAGACGGGTTGCCGATAAACTCATCTTT
d_call: .
clone_size: medium-sized
v_call: TRDV1
j_call: TRDJ1

cdr3_aa: CALGEAVYWGMADKLIF
cdr3_nt: TGTGCTCTTGGGGAAGCTGTGTACTGGGGGATGGCCGATAAACTCATCTTT
d_call: TRDD3
clone_size: medium-sized
v_call: TRDV1
j_call: TRDJ1

cdr3_aa: CALGESPPLRPPYTDKLIF
cdr3_nt: TGTGCTCTTGGGGAAAGCCCCCCACTCCGTCCACCGTACACCGATAAACTCATCTTT
d_call: .
clone_size: medium-sized
v_call: TRDV1
j_call: TRDJ1

cdr3_aa: CACDTMISTGGYDPVKLNTDKLIF
cdr3_nt: TGTGCCTGTGACACCATGATTAGTACTGGGGGATACGACCCTGTTAAACTGAACACCGATAAACTCATCTTT
d_call: TRDD3
clone_size: many
v_call: TRDV2
j_call: TRDJ1

cdr3_aa: CALGDIGFLSTGGLWDTDKLIF
cdr3_nt: TGTGCTCTTGGGGATATTGGCTTCCTAAGTACTGGGGGATTATGGGACACCGATAAACTCATCTTT
d_call: TRDD3
clone_size: many
v_call: TRDV1
j_call: TRDJ1

cdr3_aa: CALGVIRPGWGLGDTDTDKLIF
cdr3_nt: TGTGCTCTTGGGGTCATACGTCCCGGCTGGGGCTTGGGGGATACTGACACCGATAAACTCATCTTT
d_call: TRDD3
clone_size: many
v_call: TRDV1
j_call: TRDJ1

cdr3_aa: CALGERPRGTRWDTRQMFF
cdr3_nt: TGTGCTCTTGGGGAACGTCCGAGGGGGACCCGCTGGGACACCCGACAGATGTTTTTC
d_call: .
clone_size: many
v_call: TRDV1
j_call: TRDJ3

cdr3_aa: CALGETILKPRPGDWGTLRYTDKLIF
cdr3_nt: TGTGCTCTTGGGGAAACGATCCTAAAGCCGCGACCGGGAGACTGGGGGACCCTGAGGTACACCGATAAACTCATCTTT
d_call: TRDD3
clone_size: many
v_call: TRDV1
j_call: TRDJ1

cdr3_aa: CALGAPQRLGDCPSTDKLIF
cdr3_nt: TGTGCTCTTGGGGCCCCTCAACGTCTGGGGGATTGCCCGAGCACCGATAAACTCATCTTC
d_call: TRDD3
clone_size: many
v_call: TRDV1
j_call: TRDJ1